These T cell receptor beta chains were read from a single sample in a study of blood T cell repertoires in COVID-19. The data were produced by immunoSEQ multiplex PCR, yet TCRdb's version contains in-frame clones alone and is incomplete. The sample lists tens of thousands of clones; roughly 76% were seen once. Sequenced: peripheral blood. Every receptor here comes from a woman in her 70s with acute or convalescent COVID-19. Both conserved end residues are part of each CDR3. D genes are given only for firm matches. Some rows mark clone size as missing; the rest say once, few, many or name a class of expanded clone.

V	J	size	D	DNA	CDR3
TRBV7-9	TRBJ2-5	.	.	TGTGCCAGCAGCTTAGTGATGACTAGACTGGAGACCCAGTACTTC	CASSLVMTRLETQYF
TRBV28	TRBJ2-3	.	.	TGTGCCAGCAGCCCTGAACTAGTTGCGGCAGATACGCAGTATTTT	CASSPELVAADTQYF
TRBV2	TRBJ1-4	.	.	TGTGCCACCCGGACAGTTGAGTTCCGGGCAACTAATGAAAAACTGTTTTTT	CATRTVEFRATNEKLFF
TRBV5-5	TRBJ2-7	few	TRBD1	TGTGCCAGCAGCTTGCGACCAGGGGGAGACTACGAGCAGTACTTC	CASSLRPGGDYEQYF
TRBV12-3/TRBV12-4	TRBJ1-4	once	.	TGTGCCAGCAGTTTTCGAGGGGGTGAAAAACTGTTTTTT	CASSFRGGEKLFF
TRBV6-5	TRBJ2-7	.	TRBD2	TGTGCCAGCAGTTACCTAGCGGGAGGGGGATACGAGCAGTACTTC	CASSYLAGGGYEQYF
TRBV5-6	TRBJ2-1	once	.	TGTGCCAGCACCCCGGCGAAGCGGTCGATCTACAATGAGCAGTTCTTC	CASTPAKRSIYNEQFF
TRBV10-2	TRBJ1-3	.	.	TGCGCCAGCAATACGGACCGAGCTGAGGGGGTATCTGGAAACACCATATATTTT	CASNTDRAEGVSGNTIYF
TRBV11-2	TRBJ1-3	.	.	TGTGCCAGCAGCACTACACAGGGTATCGCTGGAAACACCATATATTTT	CASSTTQGIAGNTIYF
TRBV11-2	TRBJ1-4	.	.	TGTGCCAGCAGCCGGACATTAACTAATGAAAAACTGTTTTTT	CASSRTLTNEKLFF
TRBV6-5	TRBJ1-2	.	TRBD1	TGTGCCAGCAGTTTCACAGGGGAGGCTAACTATGGCTACACCTTC	CASSFTGEANYGYTF
TRBV3-1/TRBV3-2	TRBJ1-2	.	TRBD1	TGTGCCAGCAGCCGGAGACAGGGGGCGGCTAACTATGGCTACACCTTC	CASSRRQGAANYGYTF
TRBV30	TRBJ1-5	.	.	TGTGCCTGGAGTGGGTTACGAACAGGTCAGCCCCAGCATTTT	CAWSGLRTGQPQHF
TRBV27	TRBJ2-3	.	TRBD2	TGTGCCAGCAGTTCGTATCTGACTAGCGGGCGCCGCACAGATACGCAGTATTTT	CASSSYLTSGRRTDTQYF
TRBV23-1	TRBJ2-7	.	.	TGCGCCAGCAGTCACCCCGACACCATCGAGCAGTACTTC	CASSHPDTIEQYF
TRBV18	TRBJ1-6	.	.	TGTGCCAGCTCACCTACAGGGACTAATTCACCCCTCCACTTT	CASSPTGTNSPLHF
TRBV11-3	TRBJ2-1	.	TRBD2	TGTGCCAGCAGAGGGGGGCGGGAGGGGCCCTACAATGAGCAGTTCTTC	CASRGGREGPYNEQFF
TRBV28	TRBJ2-3	few	TRBD2	TGTGCCAGCAGTATGGATGGGGGGGGATACACACAAGATACGCAGTATTTT	CASSMDGGGYTQDTQYF
TRBV7-8	TRBJ1-6	.	.	TGTGCCAGCAGCCGGACAGATTCACCCCTCCACTTT	CASSRTDSPLHF
TRBV10-3	TRBJ2-7	.	TRBD1	TGTGCCATCAGTGGCGGGACAGGGAACTACGAGCAGTACTTC	CAISGGTGNYEQYF
TRBV2	TRBJ2-5	.	.	TGTGCCAGCAGTGCTCAGGGGCTAGAGACCCAGTACTTC	CASSAQGLETQYF
TRBV10-2	TRBJ1-5	.	TRBD1	TGCGCCAGCAGTGAGTCCCTTTGGGACAGCGGGGGGGAGCCCCAGCATTTT	CASSESLWDSGGEPQHF
TRBV3-1/TRBV3-2	TRBJ1-2	.	TRBD1	TGTGCCAGCAGCCAAGATAGGGACAGACCCTATGGCTACACCTTC	CASSQDRDRPYGYTF
TRBV7-3	TRBJ2-3	.	.	TGTGCCAGCTCGCGGGGTAGTTTCACAGATACGCAGTATTTT	CASSRGSFTDTQYF
TRBV6-6	TRBJ2-7	.	TRBD2	TGTGCCAGCAGCTCCTCGACTAGCGGGAGGGCCAACCGGATCTACGAGCAGTACTTC	CASSSSTSGRANRIYEQYF
TRBV7-2	TRBJ1-1	.	.	TGTGCCAGCAGCTTCGGGGGGGCGGGGACTGAAGCTTTCTTT	CASSFGGAGTEAFF
TRBV7-2	TRBJ1-1	once	.	TGTGCCAGCAGCTTACAGTCCCTCGTGAACACTGAAGCTTTCTTT	CASSLQSLVNTEAFF
TRBV10-3	TRBJ2-5	.	.	TGTGCCACTTTGGAGACCCAGTACTTC	CATLETQYF
TRBV28	TRBJ2-7	once	.	TGTGCCAGCAGTTTTCCTCGGGACTTTAGCTCCTACGAGCAGTACTTC	CASSFPRDFSSYEQYF
TRBV5-1	TRBJ2-7	.	.	TGCGCCAGCAGCTTTCAAGTGACAGCGTCCTACGAGCAGTACTTC	CASSFQVTASYEQYF
TRBV28	TRBJ1-2	.	TRBD1	TGTGCCAGCAGTTGGGGACAGGGTGACTATGGCTACACCTTC	CASSWGQGDYGYTF
TRBV18	TRBJ2-5	.	.	TGTGCCAGCTCCCGGGACTCTATAGAGACCCAGTACTTC	CASSRDSIETQYF
TRBV18	TRBJ1-1	once	TRBD1	TGTGCCAGCTCCGGGGACAGGACCATGAACACTGAAGCTTTCTTT	CASSGDRTMNTEAFF
TRBV3-1/TRBV3-2	TRBJ2-7	.	TRBD2	TGTGCCAGCAGCCAAGGATTCGGTAGCGGGAGCTCCGAGCAGTACTTC	CASSQGFGSGSSEQYF
TRBV7-9	TRBJ2-2	.	.	TGTGCCAGCAGCCCCTCTGGGGGGAGCGCCGGGGAGCTGTTTTTT	CASSPSGGSAGELFF
TRBV28	TRBJ1-1	.	TRBD1	TGTGCCAGCAGTCCCCAGTTCGGGACAGGGGATGGGAGAGCTTTCTTT	CASSPQFGTGDGRAFF
TRBV28	TRBJ2-1	.	TRBD1	TGTGCCAGCAGTTCGGACAGGGGGCCCGTTGAGCAGTTCTTC	CASSSDRGPVEQFF
TRBV30	TRBJ2-7	.	.	TGTGCCTGGAGTTACTTAACCTACGAGCAGTACTTC	CAWSYLTYEQYF
TRBV7-9	TRBJ2-7	once	TRBD2	TGTGCCAGCAGCTTAGAGGTGGGAGGGCCTTCATTC	CASSLEVGGPSF
TRBV6-5	TRBJ1-2	.	.	TGTGCCAGCAGTTACGGCATACCTTCTAACTATGGCTACACCTTC	CASSYGIPSNYGYTF
TRBV10-1	TRBJ1-5	.	TRBD1	TGCGCCAGCAGCCGGGACAGGGATCAGCCCCAGCATTTT	CASSRDRDQPQHF
TRBV5-1	TRBJ1-1	.	.	TGCGCCAGCAGCTTGGACAGGGAAGCTTTCTTT	CASSLDREAFF
TRBV6-4	TRBJ1-5	few	TRBD1	TGTGCCAGCAGTGACCAGGGGGCACTGCCCCAGCATTTT	CASSDQGALPQHF
TRBV5-6	TRBJ1-5	once	.	TGTGCCAGCAGCTTGTACGGTGTTTTTATTCAGCCCCAGCATTTT	CASSLYGVFIQPQHF
TRBV11-1	TRBJ2-5	few	TRBD2	TGTGCCAGCAGCCCCCGACTAGCGGGAGAGACCCAGTACTTC	CASSPRLAGETQYF
TRBV18	TRBJ1-5	once	.	TGTGCCAGCTCACCACGAGAGGGGAGGAATCAGCCCCAGCATTTT	CASSPREGRNQPQHF
TRBV6-5	TRBJ1-2	.	.	TGTGCCAGCTCCCGTAGCGGGGAGAACTATGGCTACACCTTC	CASSRSGENYGYTF
TRBV6-5	TRBJ1-3	.	.	TGTGCCAGCAGTCAGGGTGGAAACACCATATATTTT	CASSQGGNTIYF
TRBV28	TRBJ2-7	.	TRBD2	TGTGCCAGCAGTGGGACTAGCGGGGCCTACGAGCAGTACTTC	CASSGTSGAYEQYF
TRBV7-9	TRBJ1-1	.	.	TGTGCCAGCAGCTTAGCGGCGGGTCGGAACACTGAAGCTTTCTTT	CASSLAAGRNTEAFF
TRBV7-6	TRBJ2-3	.	TRBD2	TGTGCCAGCAGCCCGACTAGCGGGAGTAGCACAGATACGCAGTATTTT	CASSPTSGSSTDTQYF
TRBV25-1	TRBJ1-4	few	.	TGTGCCAGCAGTGAGGGGGTCTCGGACTACTCTAATGAAAAACTGTTTTTT	CASSEGVSDYSNEKLFF
TRBV28	TRBJ1-2	.	.	TGTGCCAGCCGAACCGCCAGGTATGGCTACACCTTC	CASRTARYGYTF
TRBV4-2	TRBJ1-2	.	.	TGTGCCAGCAGCCAAGATCTTAAACAGGCCTACTATGGCTACACCTTC	CASSQDLKQAYYGYTF
TRBV5-1	TRBJ1-4	once	.	TGCGCCAGCAGCACGCTCAGTGGTAATGAAAAACTGTTTTTT	CASSTLSGNEKLFF
TRBV2	TRBJ1-3	.	.	TGTGCCAGCAGTGCACAGGCTACTGGAAACACCATATATTTT	CASSAQATGNTIYF
TRBV28	TRBJ2-3	.	TRBD2	TGTGCCAGCAGTTATCGGGGGGTTTTAACAGATACGCAGTATTTT	CASSYRGVLTDTQYF
TRBV28	TRBJ1-1	.	TRBD1	TGTGCCAGCAGTTCCCTGGGACAGGGTGGACGCACTGAAGCTTTCTTT	CASSSLGQGGRTEAFF
TRBV28	TRBJ2-7	.	TRBD1	TGTGCCAGCAGTTCCCTACAGGGGGCTAGCTCCTACGAGCAGTACTTC	CASSSLQGASSYEQYF